This is a list of T cell receptor beta chains from one sample in a study of shared clonotypes between healthy human individuals. Measured with immunoSEQ multiplex PCR; TCRdb has only the in-frame clones, and not every one. The repertoire consists of roughly 2.5 million clones, with around 90% occurring once and the leading ten covering under 0.15%. The sample consisted of naive CD4+ T cells sorted from blood. The receptors originated from a man in his late teens or twenties in good health. CDR3s include the opening cysteine and the closing phenylalanine or tryptophan. Fields, in order: J gene, clone size, CDR3 length, V gene, D gene, CDR3 DNA, CDR3 protein. The D gene is left open where the match is weak. Clone sizes are given selectively: once, few, many, or a class where the clone is expanded.

TRBJ2-7	NA	14	TRBV10-3	TRBD2	TGTGCCATCAAAGTAGCGGGGGGTTCCTACGAGCAGTACTTC	CAIKVAGGSYEQYF
TRBJ2-3	NA	14	TRBV5-1	NA	TGCGCCAGCAGCTTGGCCCGTCCGACAGATACGCAGTATTTT	CASSLARPTDTQYF
TRBJ2-3	NA	14	TRBV27	TRBD2	TGTGCCAGCAGTTGGACTAGCCCGACAGATACGCAGTATTTT	CASSWTSPTDTQYF
TRBJ1-3	NA	13	TRBV11-2	NA	TGTGCCAGCAGCTTTTCAGGGTGGGACACCATATATTTT	CASSFSGWDTIYF
TRBJ2-5	NA	13	TRBV6-1	TRBD1	TGTGCCAGCAAACGACAGGGAGCAGAGACCCAGTACTTC	CASKRQGAETQYF
TRBJ1-4	NA	14	TRBV6-1	NA	TGTGCCAGCGGGGGGGGGTTAAGCCCTGAAAAACTGTTTTTT	CASGGGLSPEKLFF
TRBJ2-3	NA	12	TRBV14	NA	TGTGCCAGCAGCCGTTGGACAGATACGCAGTATTTT	CASSRWTDTQYF
TRBJ2-2	NA	15	TRBV7-6	TRBD1	TGTGCCAGCAGCCGGGGGACAGGGGGCACCGGGGAGCTGTTTTTT	CASSRGTGGTGELFF
TRBJ2-3	NA	14	TRBV27	NA	TGTGCCAGCAGTTTGAGACAGAGCACAGATACGCAGTATTTT	CASSLRQSTDTQYF
TRBJ2-2	NA	18	TRBV9	TRBD1	TGTGCCAGCAGCGTAGAGGTCTCTAACAGGGGAAAAACCGGGGAGCTGTTTTTT	CASSVEVSNRGKTGELFF
TRBJ2-7	NA	16	TRBV19	TRBD1	TGTGCCAGTAGTATGATTCCGGGACAGGGATCCTACGAGCAGTACTTC	CASSMIPGQGSYEQYF
TRBJ1-2	once	15	TRBV18	TRBD1	TGTGCCAGCTCACCACGGGACAGGGAGGGCTTTGGCTACACCTTC	CASSPRDREGFGYTF
TRBJ1-4	NA	14	TRBV10-2	NA	TGCGCCAGCAGTGAATTGGACAGAAATGAAAAACTGTTTTTT	CASSELDRNEKLFF
TRBJ1-6	NA	13	TRBV6-1	NA	TGTGCCAGCAGGGCAGACTATAATTCACCCCTCCACTTT	CASRADYNSPLHF
TRBJ2-3	NA	14	TRBV11-2	NA	TGTGCCAGCAGCTTACGAAGAGGCACAGATACGCAGTATTTT	CASSLRRGTDTQYF
TRBJ2-7	once	14	TRBV18	NA	TGTGCCAGCTCAAGAATGGGCGGTTCCTACGAGCAGTACTTC	CASSRMGGSYEQYF
TRBJ2-7	once	12	TRBV6-1	TRBD1	TGTGCCGCCACAGGGGGCCACTACGAGCAGTACTTC	CAATGGHYEQYF
TRBJ1-2	NA	17	TRBV12-1	NA	TGTGCCAGCAGCTTTTATTGGCAGGGCCCTCTCGAGGGAGGCTACACCTTC	CASSFYWQGPLEGGYTF
TRBJ2-1	once	11	TRBV20-1	NA	TGCAGTGCTTGGGGCAACAATGAGCAGTTCTTC	CSAWGNNEQFF
TRBJ1-5	NA	17	TRBV5-1	TRBD1	TGCGCCAGCAGCCCGGGACAGGGGGCGGATAGCAATCAGCCCCAGCATTTT	CASSPGQGADSNQPQHF
TRBJ2-5	once	12	TRBV5-4	TRBD1	TGTGCCAGCAGCTTTGAACAGGGGAAACAGTACTTC	CASSFEQGKQYF
TRBJ2-7	NA	13	TRBV5-6	NA	TGTGCCAGCAGCAGAAGCCCTGACGGACTCCAGTACTTC	CASSRSPDGLQYF
TRBJ2-2	NA	13	TRBV6-1	NA	TGTGCCAGCAGTGAAGTGAGGGCGGGGGAGCTGTTTTTT	CASSEVRAGELFF
TRBJ2-3	once	13	TRBV7-2	NA	TGTGCCAGCAGCTTAAGTTGGGCAGATACGCAGTATTTT	CASSLSWADTQYF
TRBJ2-3	once	18	TRBV7-2	TRBD2	TGTGCCAGCAGCTCATCCCCGACCGCGGGGGTTAGCACAGATACGCAGTATTTT	CASSSSPTAGVSTDTQYF
TRBJ2-7	NA	13	TRBV28	TRBD2	TGTGCCAGCACCCAAGGGACTAGCGCCGAGCAGTACTTC	CASTQGTSAEQYF
TRBJ1-5	once	13	TRBV6-1	NA	TGTGCCAGCAACCTACAGGGTAATCAGCCCCAGCATTTT	CASNLQGNQPQHF
TRBJ2-7	NA	15	TRBV19	NA	TGTGCCAGCCCGATACGCCTAGGGGAGTCCTACGAGCAGTACTTC	CASPIRLGESYEQYF
TRBJ1-5	NA	12	TRBV29-1	NA	TGCAGCGTCGGACAGCCGAATCAGCCCCAGCATTTT	CSVGQPNQPQHF